One sample yielded the 20 T cell receptor beta chains listed below, sequenced in a study of T cells in Graves' hyperthyroidism and ophthalmopathy. RNA transcripts yielded amplified TCR beta CDR3 regions. RT-PCR in the first round (using the HTBI primer set) targeted the TCR CDR3. Each CDR3 protein is one row after TCRdb ran MiXCR on the multiplex PCR reads. The sample gives 540,000 or so distinct CDR3 sequences, around 14% of which show up once; around 6.6% is in the top ten. The specimen sequenced was blood. The receptor source for this set is a woman aged 25 to 45 with Graves' hyperthyroidism.

With regard to this clonotype: At one end the junction does not follow the germline gene, possibly because of a read error. This chain connects TRBV20-1 to TRBJ2-1; 11 bases are a match to TRBD2. There are 17 residues in the CDR3. CDR1 and CDR2 from the germline V gene are DFQATT and SNEGSKA (reference sequence). CDR3 DNA: TGCAGTGCCAGAGGGACAGGGATTACTAGCGGGAGCCCTGAGCAGTTCTTC. Translated: CSARGTGITSGSPEQFF.

This chain uses TRBV6-2 or TRBV6-3 with TRBJ2-1, with TRBD1 matching over 10 bases. The CDR3 loop spans 15 amino acids. The germline CDR1 and CDR2 sequences are MNHEY and SVGEGT. V lost 7 bases, J lost 4 bases, and 7 bases stayed unmatched. As DNA, the CDR3 is TGTGCCAGCACATTGACAGGGGGCGCATACAATGAGCAGTTCTTC. It yields the protein CASTLTGGAYNEQFF.

This rearrangement joins TRBV11-1 to TRBJ2-7; D remains unclear. Trimming pared 5 bases from V and 2 bases from J, leaving 7 bases between. The CDR3 is made up of 12 amino acids. The germline CDR1 and CDR2 sequences are SGHAT and FQDESV (reference sequence). CDR3 loop: CASSHDAYEQYF. CDR3 coding DNA: TGTGCCAGCAGCCACGACGCCTACGAGCAGTACTTC.

As for this clonotype: A clone one base away is much larger, so this may be a read error. V and J are TRBV20-1 and TRBJ2-5; D is undetermined. Per germline, CDR1 DFQATT and CDR2 SNEGSKA (reference sequence). V was shortened by 0 bases and J by 1 base, with 24 bases between the two germline ends. CDR3 size: 19 residues. This chain's CDR3 is CSARDIGTKPSRVQETQYF. The CDR3 bases are TGCAGTGCTAGAGATATAGGCACTAAGCCCTCCCGGGTCCAAGAGACCCAGTACTTC.

This clonotype was observed at least ten times. V gene TRBV7-9 combines with J gene TRBJ2-1; 10 bases line up with TRBD2. The CDR3 sequence is 19 residues long. The V gene's germline CDR1 is SEHNR and CDR2 FQNEAQ (reference sequence). V shed 0 bases and J 4 bases; nucleotides not matched to a gene: 12. For the CDR3, the DNA is TGTGCCAGCAGCTTAGCGAAGGGTCTAGCGGGAGTTCCATACAATGAGCAGTTCTTC. Translated: CASSLAKGLAGVPYNEQFF.

In this sample, this clonotype turned up many times. CDR3 sequence: CASLGENNEQFF. The CDR3 nucleotides are TGCGCCAGCTTGGGGGAAAACAATGAGCAGTTCTTC. The chain carries TRBV5-1 and TRBJ2-1; either TRBD1 or TRBD2 may supply D (5 bases each). Trimming left V 7 bases short and J 5 bases short, with 10 bases between. Germline lookup yields CDR1 SGHRS and CDR2 YFSETQ. CDR3 length equals 12 residues.

This clonotype occurred many times. The V and J genes are TRBV20-1 and TRBJ2-3; D might be TRBD1 (6 bases). Germline V gene lookup returns CDR1 DFQATT and CDR2 SNEGSKA (reference sequence). Trimming pared 6 bases from V and 3 bases from J, leaving 16 bases between. The CDR3 runs 14 residues. In nucleotides, the CDR3 is TGCAGTGCCCCAGACAGGATCAAAACAGATACGCAGTATTTT. Residues: CSAPDRIKTDTQYF.

The chain recombines TRBV19 with TRBJ2-3; 11 bases match TRBD1. The ends lost 6 bases at V and 4 bases at J; junction bases unmatched: 12. Looked up from germline, CDR1 is LNHDA and CDR2 is SQIVND (reference sequence). CDR3 length: 17 residues. This CDR3 reads CASSKLRTGGAADTQYF. CDR3 bases: TGTGCCAGTAGCAAATTAAGGACAGGGGGCGCAGCAGATACGCAGTATTTT.

A word on this clonotype: A much larger clonotype is one base distant, so this may be a read error. This sequence joins TRBV12-3 or TRBV12-4 and TRBJ2-6, with D unclear. This CDR3 contains 15 residues. The CDR3 protein is CASQTTVFSANVLAF. The CDR3 DNA sequence: TGTGCCAGCCAAACGACGGTTTTTTCGGCCAACGTCCTGGCTTTC.

This clonotype was observed many times. The chain carries TRBV5-1 and TRBJ2-1, with 10 positions matching TRBD2. The CDR3 loop spans 14 amino acids. The junction had 8 bases not matched to a gene; V was cut back by 6 bases and J by 8 bases. The V gene's germline CDR1 is SGHRS and CDR2 YFSETQ. This chain's CDR3 is CASILSGRGDEQFF. CDR3 nucleotides: TGCGCCAGCATTCTAAGCGGGAGGGGGGATGAGCAGTTCTTC.

This clonotype showed up many times. This rearrangement joins TRBV18 to TRBJ1-5; D unclear. CDR1 is KGHSH, CDR2 LQKENI, per germline. The CDR3 is 15 amino acids. V gave up 1 base and J gave up 2 bases, with 9 bases separating them. The CDR3 sequence is CASSPLNIGNQPQHF. CDR3 DNA: TGTGCCAGCTCACCACTCAATATTGGCAATCAGCCCCAGCATTTT. Variable domain in full (rest from reference TRBV18 and TRBJ1-5): NAGVMQNPRHLVRRRGQEARLRCSPMKGHSHVYWYRQLPEEGLKFMVYLQKENIIDESGMPKERFSAEFPKEGPSILRIQQVVRGDSAAYFCASSPLNIGNQPQHFGDGTRLSIL.

J is TRBJ2-7 and V is TRBV15; D gene unclear. CDR3 length: 15 residues. Per germline, CDR1 LNHNV and CDR2 YYDKDF (reference sequence). V shed 4 bases and J shed 2 bases, with 15 bases lying between them. CDR3 loop: CATSKGPAAAYEQYF. CDR3 in DNA: TGTGCCACCAGCAAGGGCCCCGCGGCGGCCTACGAGCAGTACTTC.

This clonotype was seen many times. The chain recombines TRBV27 with TRBJ1-1; possibly TRBD1 for D (5 bases). The CDR3 consists of 15 residues. Germline CDR1 MNHEY, CDR2 SMNVEV (reference sequence). Deletions cut 7 bases from V and 0 bases from J, with 15 bases between. As DNA, the CDR3 is TGTGCCAGCAAGGGTGCGGGGGGGTTGAACACTGAAGCTTTCTTT. Translated, it gives CASKGAGGLNTEAFF.

This clonotype was counted at least ten times. The chain links TRBV11-2 to TRBJ2-3; unclear D gene. CDR1 SGHAT and CDR2 FQNNGV come from the germline V gene. CDR3 length: 12 amino acids. V was clipped by 2 bases and J by 8 bases, with 8 bases between them. The CDR3 spells CASSLSDGTQYF. The CDR3 bases are TGTGCCAGCAGCTTATCCGACGGTACGCAGTATTTT. The variable domain in full, with the rest retrieved from reference TRBV11-2 and TRBJ2-3, is EAGVAQSPRYKIIEKRQSVAFWCNPISGHATLYWYQQILGQGPKLLIQFQNNGVVDDSQLPKDRFSAERLKGVDSTLKIQPAKLEDSAVYLCASSLSDGTQYFGPGTRLTVL.

This clonotype has a count of ten or more. V is TRBV7-9 and J is TRBJ1-1, with 7 bases that match TRBD1. CDR1 is SEHNR, CDR2 FQNEAQ, per germline (reference sequence). V was pared by 4 bases and J by 6 bases, with 11 bases of the junction left unmatched. The length of the CDR3 is 15 residues. The DNA for the CDR3 is TGTGCCAGCAGCTCGACAGGGAGCAGCGCCCCTGAAGCTTTCTTT. Amino acids: CASSSTGSSAPEAFF.

V usage is TRBV7-9 and J usage is TRBJ2-3, with D unresolved. Between the trimmed V and J ends, which lost 4 bases and 0 bases, there was a span of 14 bases. Germline V gene lookup returns CDR1 SEHNR and CDR2 FQNEAQ (reference sequence). This CDR3 is built from 16 residues. CDR3 coding DNA: TGTGCCAGCAGCTGGAACCCCGGGCGCAGCACAGATACGCAGTATTTT. Encoded protein: CASSWNPGRSTDTQYF.

The chain recombines TRBV19 with TRBJ1-5; D is possibly TRBD1 (5 bases). Germline CDR1 reads LNHDA; CDR2 reads SQIVND (reference sequence). V was pared by 5 bases and J by 4 bases, with 21 bases between. The CDR3 length is 17 residues. DNA for the CDR3: TGTGCCAGTAGTCCCGGGGACCATCGGGGCGTAAATCAGCCCCAGCATTTT. Protein sequence: CASSPGDHRGVNQPQHF.

This clonotype was found many times. CDR3 nucleotide sequence: TGTGCCAGCGGGGACAGGGGTGACGAGCAGTACTTC. It is translated as CASGDRGDEQYF. This sequence joins TRBV7-9 and TRBJ2-7, with 10 nucleotides matching TRBD1. Germline V gene data show CDR1 as SEHNR and CDR2 as FQNEAQ (reference sequence). The junction had 3 bases not matched to a gene; V was cut back by 8 bases and J by 5 bases. The CDR3 extends over 12 amino acids.

This clonotype came up many times. The junction shows a germline mismatch at one end, possibly a read error. V gene TRBV5-1 combines with J gene TRBJ2-1; D is unresolved. Germline V gene lookup returns CDR1 SGHRS and CDR2 YFSETQ. The CDR3 spans 14 residues. The CDR3 region has the DNA TGTGCCAGCAGTTTGGCCAGCTCCTACAATGAGCAGTTCTTC. It codes for CASSLASSYNEQFF.

The rearrangement joins TRBV19 to TRBJ1-5; no definite D call. CDR3 length: 15 amino acids. Germline CDR1 is LNHDA and CDR2 is SQIVND (reference sequence). The V end was cut by 4 bases, the J end by 1 base, with 11 bases between. The CDR3 DNA is TGTGCCAGTAGTAGTCGGCGGGGAAGCAATCAGCCCCAGCATTTT. Translation gives CASSSRRGSNQPQHF.